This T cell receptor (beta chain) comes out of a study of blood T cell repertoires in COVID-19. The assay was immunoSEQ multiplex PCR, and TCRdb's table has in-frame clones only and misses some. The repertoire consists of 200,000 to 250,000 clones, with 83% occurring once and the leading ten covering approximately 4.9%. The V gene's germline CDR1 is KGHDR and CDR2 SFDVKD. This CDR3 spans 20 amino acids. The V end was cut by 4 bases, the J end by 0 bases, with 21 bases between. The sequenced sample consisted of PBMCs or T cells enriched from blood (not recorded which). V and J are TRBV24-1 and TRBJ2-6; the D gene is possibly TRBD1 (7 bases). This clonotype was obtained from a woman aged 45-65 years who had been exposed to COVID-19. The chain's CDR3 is CATSDSVAGQFSSGANVLTF. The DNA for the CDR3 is TGTGCCACCAGTGACTCGGTCGCGGGACAGTTCTCCTCTGGGGCCAACGTCCTGACTTTC.